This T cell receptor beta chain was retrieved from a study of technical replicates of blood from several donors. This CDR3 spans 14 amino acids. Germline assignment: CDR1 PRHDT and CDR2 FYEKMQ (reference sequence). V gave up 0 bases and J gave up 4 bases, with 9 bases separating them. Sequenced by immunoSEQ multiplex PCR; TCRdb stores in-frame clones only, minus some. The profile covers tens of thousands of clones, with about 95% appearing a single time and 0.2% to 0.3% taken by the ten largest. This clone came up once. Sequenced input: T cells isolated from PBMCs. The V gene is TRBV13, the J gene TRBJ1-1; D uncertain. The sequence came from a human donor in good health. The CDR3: CASSLGGSSTEAFF. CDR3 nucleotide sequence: TGTGCCAGCAGCTTAGGGGGGAGTTCCACTGAAGCTTTCTTT.